One sample yielded the 29 T cell receptor beta chains listed below, sequenced in a study listed by TCRdb under 2016. The library was prepared using RT-PCR. Sequencing took place on an Illumina MiSeq. Using fastp at Q25 and MiXCR, TCRdb reprocessed the public reads and kept productive beta chains. Identical CDR3 proteins give one entry, which carries the most common genes and DNA. The sample table holds hundreds of thousands of distinct CDR3 sequences, of which more than 13% were seen once. Together, the top ten hold 3.6% of the sample. Source material: memory CD4+ T cells from blood. These receptors all stem from a female donor in good health, serving as a healthy control.

In its sample, this clonotype was seen a few times. The chain is built from TRBV7-2 and TRBJ2-3; D gene uncertain. The CDR3 runs to 14 residues. Germline V gene lookup returns CDR1 SGHTA and CDR2 FQGNSA. V was trimmed by 2 bases and J by 1 base, leaving 7 bases between them. The DNA of the CDR3 is TGTGCCAGCAGCTTAAACGGACGCACAGATACGCAGTATTTT. It is translated as CASSLNGRTDTQYF.

The chain links TRBV11-2 to TRBJ2-2, with 7 nucleotides matching TRBD1. The V segment lost 5 bases and the J segment 11 bases; nucleotides outside the gene matches: 8. CDR1 SGHAT and CDR2 FQNNGV come from the germline V gene. CDR3 size: 13 residues. In DNA form, the CDR3 reads TGTGCCAGCAGCGATCGGGACAGTGAAGAGCTGTTTTTT. This gives the protein CASSDRDSEELFF. The full variable domain, in which reference TRBV11-2 and TRBJ2-2 provide the parts outside the CDR3, is EAGVAQSPRYKIIEKRQSVAFWCNPISGHATLYWYQQILGQGPKLLIQFQNNGVVDDSQLPKDRFSAERLKGVDSTLKIQPAKLEDSAVYLCASSDRDSEELFFGEGSRLTVL.

The sample holds a few counts of this clonotype. The rearrangement uses TRBV6-1 and TRBJ1-2; 9 bases are shared with TRBD1. Looked up from germline, CDR1 is MNHNS and CDR2 is SASEGT. The CDR3 runs 16 residues. Unmatched junction bases numbered 7, after V lost 1 base and J lost 4 bases. The CDR3 DNA reads as TGTGCCAGCAGTGAAGACGGGACAGGGTCGATCTATGGCTACACCTTC. Its protein is CASSEDGTGSIYGYTF.

This clonotype was observed a handful of times. This chain uses TRBV6-5 with TRBJ1-6; D not certain. The germline V gene encodes CDR1 MNHEY and CDR2 SVGAGI. The V gene lost 0 bases and the J gene lost 8 bases, with 23 bases spanning the gap. This CDR3 contains 19 residues. The CDR3 DNA follows: TGTGCCAGCAGTTACTCCCCCCCAAGTCTAAGTATTGGCGATTCACCCCTCCACTTT. Residues: CASSYSPPSLSIGDSPLHF.

The V and J genes are TRBV9 and TRBJ2-7, with 9 bases matching TRBD2. The germline V gene encodes CDR1 SGDLS and CDR2 YYNGEE. The CDR3 extends over 14 amino acids. Trimming cost V 4 bases and J 6 bases; bases outside gene matches: 8. CDR3 DNA: TGTGCCAGCAGCTCCATAGCGGGAGTAGGCGAGCAGTACTTC. It translates to CASSSIAGVGEQYF.

The chain joins TRBV7-2 to TRBJ2-7; possible D gene TRBD1, 6 bases. The CDR3 sequence is 14 residues long. The germline V and J ends were trimmed by 2 bases and 0 bases, with 8 bases remaining between them. Germline V lookup: CDR1 SGHTA, CDR2 FQGNSA. CDR3 coding DNA: TGTGCCAGCAGCTTACAGGACAGCTCCTACGAGCAGTACTTC. This translates into CASSLQDSSYEQYF.

This clonotype was counted between two and nine times. The V call is TRBV29-1, the J call TRBJ1-2, with TRBD1 as a possible D gene (6 bases). Germline CDR1 reads SQVTM; CDR2 reads ANQGSEA. The CDR3 consists of 15 residues. Trimming took off 6 bases at V and 0 bases at J, with 17 bases between the two ends. CDR3 DNA sequence: TGCAGCGTCCGAAAGGACAGCGACCCTAACTATGGCTACACCTTC. Translated: CSVRKDSDPNYGYTF.

This clonotype was counted ten times or more. The CDR3 DNA follows: TGTGCCACCACGACAGAGATGAACACTGAAGCTTTCTTT. Amino acids: CATTTEMNTEAFF. The J gene is TRBJ1-1, the V gene TRBV10-3, with a tentative D call TRBD1 (5 bases). Germline CDR1 reads ENHRY; CDR2 reads SYGVKD. Trimming took 10 bases from V and 0 from J, leaving 12 bases between them. This CDR3 comprises 13 residues.

This clonotype has only a few counts. V usage is TRBV30 and J usage is TRBJ1-1, with a possible D match to TRBD1 (5 bases). In germline, CDR1 is GTSNPN, CDR2 SVGIG (reference sequence). The CDR3 covers 13 residues. V lost 5 bases, J lost 1 base, and 11 bases lay in between. The DNA for the CDR3 is TGTGCCTGGGAAAGACAGAGGAACACTGAAGCTTTCTTT. Amino acids: CAWERQRNTEAFF.

V gene TRBV6-5 combines with J gene TRBJ1-2, with TRBD1 matching 7 bases. The CDR3 contains 14 residues. In germline, CDR1 is MNHEY, CDR2 SVGAGI. With 7 bases clipped from V and 4 bases from J, the junction kept 9 bases outside the gene matches. DNA for the CDR3: TGTGCCAGCATACCCCTCGCAGGGGGCTATGGCTACACCTTC. Amino acids: CASIPLAGGYGYTF.

The chain employs TRBV5-8 and TRBJ2-7; the D gene is possibly TRBD2 (5 bases). Trimming removed 6 bases from V and 6 bases from J, with 16 bases in between. This CDR3 is 13 amino acids long. Germline CDR1 reads SGHTS; CDR2 reads YDEGEE. CDR3 sequence (DNA): TGTGCCAGCACCCTGACAAGCGGTGGCGAGCAGTACTTC. Protein product: CASTLTSGGEQYF.

In its sample, this clonotype was seen many times. The chain links TRBV7-2 to TRBJ2-3; D is unresolved. The CDR3 runs 16 residues. The V gene's germline CDR1 is SGHTA and CDR2 FQGNSA. V was shortened by 2 bases and J by 4 bases, with 16 bases between the two germline ends. The CDR3 sequence is CASSLFGGLVADTQYF. In DNA form, the CDR3 reads TGTGCCAGCAGCTTATTTGGCGGTTTAGTGGCAGATACGCAGTATTTT. Drawing the rest from reference TRBV7-2 and TRBJ2-3, the complete variable domain is GAGVSQSPSNKVTEKGKDVELRCDPISGHTALYWYRQSLGQGLEFLIYFQGNSAPDKSGLPSDRFSAERTGGSVSTLTIQRTQQEDSAVYLCASSLFGGLVADTQYFGPGTRLTVL.

This clonotype was observed a handful of times. The chain has TRBV20-1 and TRBJ2-7; 12 positions match TRBD1. This CDR3 comprises 15 residues. In germline, CDR1 is DFQATT, CDR2 SNEGSKA (reference sequence). Trimming removed 5 bases from V and 7 bases from J; junction bases left unmatched: 12. The CDR3 DNA is TGCAGTGCTCGACGTGCCGGGACAGGGGGCGAGGAGCAGTACTTC. Amino acids: CSARRAGTGGEEQYF.

The sample holds a few counts of this clonotype. The chain carries TRBV15 and TRBJ2-1, with D perhaps matching TRBD2 (7 bases). Germline CDR1 is LNHNV and CDR2 is YYDKDF (reference sequence). The V end was cut by 1 base, the J end by 0 bases, with 13 bases between. The CDR3 loop spans 17 amino acids. Here the CDR3 DNA reads TGTGCCACCAGCAGAGGCGGGGGACATAACTCCTACAATGAGCAGTTCTTC. It codes for CATSRGGGHNSYNEQFF.

This clonotype was observed at least ten times. The chain employs TRBV6-5 and TRBJ1-6; D may be TRBD1 (6 bases). Per germline, CDR1 MNHEY and CDR2 SVGAGI. The V gene lost 6 bases and the J gene lost 5 bases, with 11 bases spanning the gap. The CDR3 spans 14 residues. In DNA, the CDR3 is TGTGCCAGCAGCTCAACAGGGAATAATTCACCCCTCCACTTT. It codes for CASSSTGNNSPLHF.

Only a few counts were recorded for this clonotype. The chain joins TRBV20-1 to TRBJ1-6, with D uncertain. V lost 4 bases, J lost 9 bases, and 16 bases lay in between. Germline V CDR1 and CDR2: DFQATT, SNEGSKA (reference sequence). There are 14 residues in the CDR3. For the CDR3, the DNA is TGCAGTGCTACCGAGTACTACGGAGCTTCACCCCTCCACTTT. Translating it yields CSATEYYGASPLHF.

In its sample, this clonotype was seen many times. This chain joins TRBV24-1 and TRBJ2-7; TRBD1 aligns across 9 bases. Germline V gene sequence: CDR1 KGHDR, CDR2 SFDVKD. V lost 7 bases, J lost 3 bases, and 9 bases stayed unmatched. CDR3 length equals 15 residues. The CDR3 sequence is CATSEGQGYRYEQYF. CDR3 coding DNA: TGTGCCACCAGCGAGGGACAGGGCTATCGCTACGAGCAGTACTTC.

The chain employs TRBV5-1 and TRBJ2-2; 7 bases agree with TRBD1. CDR1 is SGHRS, CDR2 YFSETQ, per germline. This CDR3 has 15 residues. Losses at the gene ends were 5 bases for V and 1 base for J; bases not matched to a gene: 5. The CDR3: CASRHGTENTGELFF. CDR3 sequence (DNA): TGCGCCAGCAGACACGGGACAGAGAACACCGGGGAGCTGTTTTTT.

The V gene is TRBV7-6, the J gene TRBJ2-2; TRBD1 is a possible D gene (7 bases). This CDR3 has 15 amino acids. Germline CDR1 and CDR2: SGHVS and FNYEAQ. V was pared by 1 base and J by 5 bases, with 11 bases between. The CDR3 DNA reads TGTGCCAGCAGCTTAGATGCAGGGGGGACCGGGGAGCTGTTTTTT. This encodes CASSLDAGGTGELFF.

J is TRBJ2-3 and V is TRBV5-1; 13 bases match TRBD2. J lost 5 bases, V lost 4 bases, and 4 bases had no gene match. The CDR3 has 15 amino acids. Per the germline V gene, CDR1 is SGHRS and CDR2 is YFSETQ. CDR3 coding DNA: TGCGCCAGCAGCCCGGGACTAGCGGGAATAGATACGCAGTATTTT. Translated, it gives CASSPGLAGIDTQYF.

The table lists this clonotype with many counts. The chain has TRBV12-3 or TRBV12-4 and TRBJ2-6; D gene uncertain. Trimming removed 3 bases at V and 4 bases at J, with 10 bases between. The length of the CDR3 is 15 residues. The CDR3, as DNA: TGTGCCAGCAGTTTGGGTCGCACCGGGGCCAACGTCCTGACTTTC. This gives the protein CASSLGRTGANVLTF.

This clonotype was observed many times. The chain combines TRBV6-1 with TRBJ2-5; 9 bases line up with TRBD1. The CDR3 is made up of 14 amino acids. Germline-derived CDR1 and CDR2 are MNHNS and SASEGT. The V segment lost 4 bases and the J segment 5 bases; nucleotides outside the gene matches: 5. The CDR3 loop is CASSADRGAETQYF. The CDR3 region has the DNA TGTGCCAGCAGTGCGGACAGGGGAGCGGAGACCCAGTACTTC.

The chain couples TRBV18 to TRBJ1-1, with 8 bases that match TRBD1. Germline V gives CDR1 KGHSH, CDR2 LQKENI. With 6 bases clipped from V and 4 bases from J, the junction kept 4 bases outside the gene matches. There are 13 residues in the CDR3. CDR3 DNA sequence: TGTGCCAGCTCCCGGGACAGGACCACTGAAGCTTTCTTT. Its protein product is CASSRDRTTEAFF. Full variable domain (rest looked up from reference TRBV18 and TRBJ1-1): NAGVMQNPRHLVRRRGQEARLRCSPMKGHSHVYWYRQLPEEGLKFMVYLQKENIIDESGMPKERFSAEFPKEGPSILRIQQVVRGDSAAYFCASSRDRTTEAFFGQGTRLTVV.

This clonotype appeared a few times. The chain links TRBV6-5 to TRBJ2-5, with D tentatively TRBD1 or TRBD2 (6 bases each). This CDR3 spans 14 amino acids. Germline CDR1 and CDR2: MNHEY and SVGAGI. V gave up 7 bases and J gave up 5 bases, with 17 bases separating them. The CDR3 DNA sequence: TGTGCCAGCATTCACAAGGGGGGCCAGGAGACCCAGTACTTC. It specifies CASIHKGGQETQYF.

There are many counts of this clonotype. The chain combines TRBV20-1 with TRBJ2-7, with D perhaps TRBD1 (6 bases). Trimming shortened V by 5 bases and J by 2 bases, and 16 bases separated the two germline ends. The CDR3 loop spans 14 amino acids. CDR1 and CDR2 from the germline V gene are DFQATT and SNEGSKA (reference sequence). DNA of the CDR3: TGCAGTGCTCTCAGGGGCGGATTAACCTACGAGCAGTACTTC. Encoded protein: CSALRGGLTYEQYF.

This clonotype appeared many times. CDR3 region: CSARAASYNEQFF. The CDR3 bases are TGCAGTGCTCGCGCGGCCTCCTACAATGAGCAGTTCTTC. The V gene is TRBV20-1, the J gene TRBJ2-1; D unresolved. Germline V gene data show CDR1 as DFQATT and CDR2 as SNEGSKA (reference sequence). Trimming shortened V by 5 bases and J by 0 bases, and 8 bases separated the two germline ends. This CDR3 is 13 amino acids long.

There are a few counts of this clonotype. The rearrangement uses TRBV28 and TRBJ1-5, with TRBD1 matching 9 bases. This CDR3 contains 16 residues. The trim removed 5 bases at V and 1 base at J, leaving 6 bases unmatched. Germline V gives CDR1 MDHEN, CDR2 SYDVKM. The CDR3 spells CASSLRQGVSNQPQHF. CDR3 nucleotide sequence: TGTGCCAGCAGTCTGCGACAGGGGGTAAGCAATCAGCCCCAGCATTTT.

This clonotype has ten or more counts. The CDR3 sequence: CAISIDSTRGELFF. Here the CDR3 DNA reads TGTGCCATCAGTATCGACAGCACGAGAGGGGAGCTGTTTTTT. The V gene is TRBV10-3, the J gene TRBJ2-2; tentative D call: TRBD1 (5 bases). CDR3 length equals 14 residues. V lost 5 bases, J lost 8 bases, and 15 bases lay in between. Germline values: CDR1 ENHRY, CDR2 SYGVKD.

This clonotype occurred many times. CDR3 in amino acids: CASSSTGQGAYEQYF. CDR3 nucleotides: TGCGCCAGCAGCTCCACGGGACAGGGAGCCTACGAGCAGTACTTC. The chain couples TRBV5-1 to TRBJ2-7; 9 nucleotides line up with TRBD1. V dropped 3 bases and J dropped 2; count of bases not matched to a gene: 6. Germline assignment: CDR1 SGHRS and CDR2 YFSETQ. The CDR3 is 15 amino acids.